The rows below give T cell receptor beta chains drawn from one sample of a study of blood T cell repertoires in COVID-19. Libraries were prepared by immunoSEQ multiplex PCR; TCRdb keeps only in-frame clonotypes and omits some of them. The profile shows 250,000 to 300,000 clones, roughly 93% of them singletons. Sequencing was performed on PBMCs or T cells enriched from blood (not recorded which). The origin of the receptors is a woman in her thirties or forties with acute COVID-19. Each CDR3 is given with its conserved first and last residue. D genes are given only for firm matches. A clone size is listed for some rows: how often the clone was seen (once, few, many), or a class if it is expanded.

J: TRBJ1-3
size: many
V: TRBV11-3
D: TRBD1
CDR3: CASSLTGTGPNTIYF
DNA: TGTGCCAGCAGCCTAACCGGGACAGGGCCAAACACCATATATTTT

J: TRBJ2-7
size: NA
V: TRBV3-1/TRBV3-2
D: TRBD2
CDR3: CASSREGTSGFEQYF
DNA: TGTGCCAGCAGCCGTGAAGGGACTAGCGGGTTCGAGCAGTACTTC

J: TRBJ1-1
size: NA
V: TRBV7-3
D: NA
CDR3: CASSLAPGNTEAFF
DNA: TGTGCCAGCAGCTTAGCACCAGGGAACACTGAAGCTTTCTTT

J: TRBJ1-2
size: NA
V: TRBV5-4
D: NA
CDR3: CASSPIHFPGRGYTF
DNA: TGTGCCAGCAGCCCGATACATTTCCCCGGGAGGGGCTACACCTTC

J: TRBJ1-2
size: NA
V: TRBV7-9
D: NA
CDR3: CASSLASQIYGYTF
DNA: TGTGCCAGCAGCTTAGCAAGCCAAATCTATGGCTACACCTTC

J: TRBJ2-3
size: NA
V: TRBV3-1/TRBV3-2
D: TRBD2
CDR3: CASSQDFWRGGGDTQYF
DNA: TGTGCCAGCAGCCAAGATTTCTGGCGGGGGGGTGGAGATACGCAGTATTTT

J: TRBJ1-6
size: NA
V: TRBV7-3
D: TRBD1
CDR3: CASSTGTAGALHF
DNA: TGTGCCAGCAGCACCGGGACAGCTGGGGCTCTCCACTTT

J: TRBJ2-7
size: NA
V: TRBV7-9
D: TRBD2
CDR3: CASSLAFLADDYEQYF
DNA: TGTGCCAGCAGCTTAGCGTTTCTAGCGGATGACTACGAGCAGTACTTC

J: TRBJ1-5
size: NA
V: TRBV7-9
D: TRBD1
CDR3: CASSSTGGTGSNQPQHF
DNA: TGTGCCAGCAGCTCGACAGGGGGCACGGGCAGCAATCAGCCCCAGCATTTT

J: TRBJ1-2
size: NA
V: TRBV30
D: TRBD1
CDR3: CAWSVGGRDYGYTF
DNA: TGTGCCTGGAGTGTAGGGGGCAGGGACTATGGCTACACCTTC

J: TRBJ2-1
size: NA
V: TRBV24-1
D: TRBD1
CDR3: CATSAGTGMYNEQFF
DNA: TGTGCCACCAGTGCCGGGACAGGGATGTACAATGAGCAGTTCTTC

J: TRBJ1-6
size: NA
V: TRBV6-5
D: NA
CDR3: CASSYSGTSNSPLHF
DNA: TGTGCCAGCAGTTATTCCGGGACAAGTAATTCACCCCTCCACTTT

J: TRBJ2-2
size: NA
V: TRBV2
D: TRBD2
CDR3: CASMETSGSYGELFF
DNA: TGTGCCAGCATGGAGACTAGCGGGAGTTACGGGGAGCTGTTTTTT

J: TRBJ2-1
size: NA
V: TRBV11-3
D: TRBD2
CDR3: CASSSSPGLASNEQFF
DNA: TGTGCCAGCAGCTCCTCCCCGGGACTAGCGTCCAATGAGCAGTTCTTC

J: TRBJ1-5
size: NA
V: TRBV28
D: NA
CDR3: CASSSQGAGNQPQHF
DNA: TGTGCCAGCAGTTCGCAGGGTGCGGGGAATCAGCCCCAGCATTTT

J: TRBJ1-1
size: NA
V: TRBV7-9
D: TRBD1
CDR3: CASSSRQGSTYTEAFF
DNA: TGTGCCAGCAGCTCTCGACAGGGTTCCACTTACACTGAAGCTTTCTTT

J: TRBJ1-1
size: NA
V: TRBV27
D: NA
CDR3: CASKNRETVSTEAFF
DNA: TGTGCCAGCAAGAACAGGGAGACGGTGAGCACTGAAGCTTTCTTT

J: TRBJ1-2
size: NA
V: TRBV28
D: NA
CDR3: CASSTPPRAGGEYGYTF
DNA: TGTGCCAGCAGTACACCACCCCGTGCGGGAGGGGAATATGGCTACACCTTC

J: TRBJ1-1
size: NA
V: TRBV6-1
D: TRBD1
CDR3: CASSEKVSGGVAFF
DNA: TGTGCCAGCAGTGAAAAGGTTTCAGGGGGCGTAGCTTTCTTT

J: TRBJ1-1
size: NA
V: TRBV6-5
D: TRBD1
CDR3: CASRGTGRNTEAFF
DNA: TGTGCCAGCAGGGGGACAGGAAGGAACACTGAAGCTTTCTTT

J: TRBJ2-1
size: NA
V: TRBV6-5
D: NA
CDR3: CASTPGLRPTEQFF
DNA: TGTGCCAGCACCCCGGGACTCCGGCCAACTGAGCAGTTCTTC

J: TRBJ1-4
size: NA
V: TRBV7-8
D: NA
CDR3: CASSLRGPTNEKLFF
DNA: TGTGCCAGCAGCCTTAGGGGCCCAACTAATGAAAAACTGTTTTTT

J: TRBJ1-5
size: NA
V: TRBV7-9
D: TRBD1
CDR3: CASSSTDRDSQPQHF
DNA: TGTGCCAGCAGCTCGACCGACAGGGACAGCCAGCCCCAGCATTTT

J: TRBJ2-1
size: NA
V: TRBV20-1
D: TRBD2
CDR3: CSASLAGGNEQFF
DNA: TGCAGTGCTAGTCTAGCGGGGGGTAATGAGCAGTTCTTC

J: TRBJ1-5
size: few
V: TRBV28
D: NA
CDR3: CASSFLGGNQPQHF
DNA: TGTGCCAGCAGTTTTCTCGGGGGCAATCAGCCCCAGCATTTT

J: TRBJ2-3
size: NA
V: TRBV29-1
D: NA
CDR3: CSADLSRDMTDTQYF
DNA: TGCAGCGCCGACCTGAGTCGGGATATGACAGATACGCAGTATTTT

J: TRBJ2-5
size: NA
V: TRBV7-8
D: TRBD2
CDR3: CASSPRGAGGPGETQYF
DNA: TGTGCCAGCAGCCCTCGGGGAGCGGGGGGGCCGGGAGAGACCCAGTACTTC

J: TRBJ1-6
size: NA
V: TRBV19
D: TRBD1
CDR3: CASTLGTGPNSPLHF
DNA: TGTGCCAGTACCCTTGGGACAGGGCCTAATTCACCCCTCCACTTT

J: TRBJ2-2
size: NA
V: TRBV11-3
D: NA
CDR3: CASSLGGRNTGELFF
DNA: TGTGCCAGCAGCTTAGGTGGGAGGAACACCGGGGAGCTGTTTTTT

J: TRBJ1-2
size: NA
V: TRBV5-4
D: NA
CDR3: CASRFLGANYGYTF
DNA: TGTGCCAGCAGGTTCCTAGGGGCTAACTATGGCTACACCTTC

J: TRBJ1-3
size: NA
V: TRBV5-1
D: NA
CDR3: CASSSQGSGNTIYF
DNA: TGCGCCAGCAGCTCGCAGGGATCTGGAAACACCATATATTTT

J: TRBJ1-5
size: once
V: TRBV19
D: NA
CDR3: CASSIVGSRVNQPQHF
DNA: TGTGCCAGTAGTATAGTCGGGTCCAGGGTAAATCAGCCCCAGCATTTT

J: TRBJ2-3
size: NA
V: TRBV28
D: TRBD2
CDR3: CASSSISGGNTDTQYF
DNA: TGTGCCAGCAGTTCGATTAGCGGGGGGAACACAGATACGCAGTATTTT

J: TRBJ1-2
size: few
V: TRBV27
D: TRBD1
CDR3: CASREGQGISGYTF
DNA: TGTGCCAGCAGAGAGGGACAGGGCATTAGTGGCTACACCTTC

J: TRBJ1-6
size: NA
V: TRBV27
D: NA
CDR3: CASSSLRGDIPYNSPLHF
DNA: TGTGCCAGCAGTTCCCTCAGGGGCGACATTCCCTATAATTCACCCCTCCACTTT

J: TRBJ1-2
size: NA
V: TRBV2
D: NA
CDR3: CASSLLVRGAAGYTF
DNA: TGTGCCAGCAGCCTATTAGTTCGGGGGGCGGCTGGCTACACCTTC

J: TRBJ2-3
size: NA
V: TRBV4-1
D: TRBD2
CDR3: CASSQAGGDTDTQYF
DNA: TGCGCCAGCAGCCAAGCCGGGGGGGACACAGATACGCAGTATTTT

J: TRBJ1-1
size: NA
V: TRBV12-3/TRBV12-4
D: NA
CDR3: CASSPTRNTEAFF
DNA: TGTGCCAGCAGTCCAACAAGAAACACTGAAGCTTTCTTT

J: TRBJ1-5
size: NA
V: TRBV5-1
D: NA
CDR3: CASSSGSDGQPQHF
DNA: TGCGCCAGCAGTTCGGGGAGCGACGGGCAGCCCCAGCATTTT

J: TRBJ1-1
size: NA
V: TRBV5-1
D: TRBD1
CDR3: CASSSGTGPNTEAFF
DNA: TGCGCCAGCAGCTCCGGGACAGGGCCGAACACTGAAGCTTTCTTT

J: TRBJ2-6
size: NA
V: TRBV9
D: TRBD2
CDR3: CASSFRTSGGRVAGANVLTF
DNA: TGTGCCAGCAGCTTCCGGACTAGCGGGGGGCGAGTTGCTGGGGCCAACGTCCTGACTTTC

J: TRBJ2-5
size: NA
V: TRBV18
D: TRBD1
CDR3: CASFRGQIQETQYF
DNA: TGTGCCAGCTTCAGGGGACAGATACAAGAGACCCAGTACTTC

J: TRBJ2-5
size: NA
V: TRBV24-1
D: TRBD2
CDR3: CATSDLLAGGGETQYF
DNA: TGTGCCACCAGTGATTTACTAGCGGGGGGAGGAGAGACCCAGTACTTC

J: TRBJ2-3
size: NA
V: TRBV10-3
D: NA
CDR3: CAVARADTQYF
DNA: TGTGCCGTGGCACGGGCAGATACGCAGTATTTT

J: TRBJ2-7
size: NA
V: TRBV6-5
D: TRBD2
CDR3: CASSLLAGVAEQYF
DNA: TGTGCCAGCAGTCTACTAGCGGGGGTGGCCGAGCAGTACTTC

J: TRBJ2-3
size: once
V: TRBV29-1
D: TRBD2
CDR3: CSVEKGRGTDTQYF
DNA: TGCAGCGTTGAGAAGGGGAGGGGAACAGATACGCAGTATTTT

J: TRBJ1-3
size: NA
V: TRBV2
D: TRBD1
CDR3: CASSRDSLGNTIYF
DNA: TGTGCCAGCAGTCGGGACAGCCTTGGAAACACCATATATTTT

J: TRBJ1-5
size: NA
V: TRBV3-1/TRBV3-2
D: NA
CDR3: CASSQDRWAQPQHF
DNA: TGTGCCAGCAGCCAAGATCGATGGGCGCAGCCCCAGCATTTT

J: TRBJ1-3
size: NA
V: TRBV7-9
D: TRBD1
CDR3: CASSFRGTGNFGNTIYF
DNA: TGTGCCAGCAGCTTCCGTGGGACAGGGAATTTTGGGAACACCATATATTTT

J: TRBJ2-2
size: NA
V: TRBV28
D: NA
CDR3: CASVAASNTGELFF
DNA: TGTGCCAGCGTTGCGGCTTCGAACACCGGGGAGCTGTTTTTT

J: TRBJ2-5
size: NA
V: TRBV7-8
D: NA
CDR3: CVSRPPMRETQYF
DNA: TGTGTTTCCAGGCCTCCAATGCGAGAGACCCAGTACTTC

J: TRBJ1-2
size: NA
V: TRBV28
D: NA
CDR3: CASTTTGTLGGYTF
DNA: TGTGCCAGCACCACCACCGGGACATTGGGAGGCTACACCTTC

J: TRBJ2-1
size: NA
V: TRBV5-1
D: NA
CDR3: CASSPSVRNNEQFF
DNA: TGCGCCAGCAGCCCCTCGGTGAGGAACAATGAGCAGTTCTTC

J: TRBJ1-1
size: NA
V: TRBV11-1
D: NA
CDR3: CASRRNRVDTEAFF
DNA: TGTGCCAGCAGGCGTAACAGGGTTGACACTGAAGCTTTCTTT

J: TRBJ1-2
size: NA
V: TRBV7-3
D: NA
CDR3: CASSLIPGISYGYTF
DNA: TGTGCCAGCAGCTTAATCCCGGGGATAAGCTATGGCTACACCTTC